Each of the 26 T cell receptor beta chains below was sequenced from the same sample in a study of OX40 agonist ivuxolimab in advanced cancers. Only in-frame clones appear in the TCRdb table, and some are missing; sequencing was by immunoSEQ multiplex PCR. The profile shows 80,000 to 100,000 clones, approximately 94% of them singletons. The sequences come from CD4+ or CD8+ T cells sorted from blood, collected in a trial of the OX40 agonist ivuxolimab. Receptors originate from an adult with an advanced solid tumor such as melanoma, head and neck, liver or kidney cancer.

This chain connects TRBV29-1 to TRBJ1-1; no definite D call. V lost 3 bases to trimming and J lost 7 bases, with 12 bases between them. Germline-derived CDR1 and CDR2 are SQVTM and ANQGSEA. The CDR3 spans 12 residues. The CDR3: CSVDGTADEAFF. The CDR3 bases are TGCAGCGTTGATGGAACAGCGGATGAAGCTTTCTTT.

The gene calls are TRBV19 and TRBJ1-2; 9 nucleotides line up with TRBD1. CDR1 is LNHDA, CDR2 SQIVND, per germline (reference sequence). Trimming cost V 5 bases and J 8 bases; bases outside gene matches: 9. This CDR3 comprises 14 residues. The CDR3 here is CASSADRGHLGYTF. CDR3 DNA: TGTGCCAGTAGTGCGGACAGGGGCCATCTCGGCTACACCTTC.

The V gene is TRBV5-6, the J gene TRBJ1-1, with 10 nucleotides matching TRBD1. CDR3 length: 16 amino acids. The trim removed 6 bases at V and 3 bases at J, leaving 11 bases unmatched. Germline values: CDR1 SGHDT, CDR2 YYEEEE. The CDR3 protein is CASTLGDRGGDTEAFF. In nucleotides, the CDR3 is TGTGCCAGCACCCTAGGGGACAGGGGTGGGGACACTGAAGCTTTCTTT.

The chain uses TRBV7-2 and TRBJ2-7; D call uncertain. The V end lost 0 bases, the J end lost 0 bases, and 9 bases lay between the germline ends. CDR1 SGHTA and CDR2 FQGNSA come from the germline V gene. The length of the CDR3 is 15 residues. CDR3 region: CASSLAPGSSYEQYF. Here the CDR3 DNA reads TGTGCCAGCAGCTTAGCGCCCGGCAGCTCCTACGAGCAGTACTTC.

This chain connects TRBV28 to TRBJ1-3; D ambiguous. CDR3 length: 13 residues. Between the trimmed V and J ends, which lost 10 bases and 8 bases, there was a span of 18 bases. Germline CDR1 MDHEN, CDR2 SYDVKM. The CDR3 nucleotides are TGTGCCACCAACCAAGCTGGAAGAGACACCATATATTTT. It translates to CATNQAGRDTIYF.

The chain recombines TRBV4-3 with TRBJ1-3; D might be TRBD1 (6 bases). Deletions cut 3 bases from V and 4 bases from J, with 19 bases between. This CDR3 has 17 residues. CDR1 LGHNA and CDR2 YSLEER come from the germline V gene. The CDR3 loop is CASSHPVGGGAGNTIYF. The CDR3, as DNA: TGCGCCAGCAGCCATCCCGTAGGCGGGGGCGCGGGAAACACCATATATTTT.

The V call is TRBV28, the J call TRBJ2-7; 8 nucleotides line up with TRBD2. Germline V gene sequence: CDR1 MDHEN, CDR2 SYDVKM. There are 15 residues in the CDR3. J lost 7 bases, V lost 5 bases, and 13 bases had no gene match. Here the CDR3 DNA reads TGTGCCAGCAGTCGGGCCGGGACTAGTCTCCGGGAGCAGTACTTC. Protein sequence: CASSRAGTSLREQYF.

As to this clone: The junction and the germline gene differ at one end; a read error may be behind it. CDR3 protein: CASSELPASFEQYF. The CDR3 DNA is TGTGCCAGCAGTGAACTACCCGCCTCCTTCGAGCAGTACTTC. The V and J genes are TRBV6-1 and TRBJ2-7; D is uncertain. This CDR3 contains 14 residues. Germline V gene data show CDR1 as MNHNS and CDR2 as SASEGT.

This clone was recorded once. The chain carries TRBV19 and TRBJ2-7; D is unclear. CDR3 size: 13 residues. Germline CDR1 reads LNHDA; CDR2 reads SQIVND (reference sequence). Deletions cut 0 bases from V and 6 bases from J, with 9 bases between. CDR3 region: CASSIDQDFEQYF. The CDR3 DNA sequence: TGTGCCAGTAGTATAGATCAGGATTTCGAGCAGTACTTC.

The chain couples TRBV23-1 to TRBJ1-2; weak D call: TRBD1 (6 bases). TRBV23-1 is an open reading frame, and its role is uncertain. The CDR3 runs to 20 residues. Trimming removed 4 bases from V and 1 base from J, with 28 bases in between. CDR3 region: CASSLARVPRPGAVNYGYTF. DNA for the CDR3: TGCGCCAGCAGTCTGGCGCGGGTACCCCGGCCAGGGGCCGTTAACTATGGCTACACCTTC.

This CDR3 is CASSQDPWETQYF. DNA for the CDR3: TGCGCCAGCAGCCAAGATCCGTGGGAGACCCAGTACTTC. The chain carries TRBV4-3 and TRBJ2-5; D remains unclear. This CDR3 comprises 13 residues. Deletions cut 0 bases from V and 5 bases from J, with 7 bases between. Per germline, CDR1 LGHNA and CDR2 YSLEER.

The chain employs TRBV6-5 and TRBJ2-7; maybe TRBD1 (6 bases). Trimming cost V 5 bases and J 2 bases, with 10 bases left between them. This CDR3 contains 13 residues. Looked up from germline, CDR1 is MNHEY and CDR2 is SVGAGI. The CDR3 DNA reads TGTGCCAGCAGTACCCGGACAGCCTACGAGCAGTACTTC. It yields the protein CASSTRTAYEQYF.

This clone was detected only once. The J gene is TRBJ2-2, the V gene TRBV6-5; D is uncertain. Germline CDR1 and CDR2: MNHEY and SVGAGI. Trimming took 6 bases from V and 0 from J, leaving 8 bases between them. This CDR3 has 14 amino acids. The CDR3 region is CASRGGTNTGELFF. The CDR3 DNA follows: TGTGCCAGCAGAGGCGGTACGAACACCGGGGAGCTGTTTTTT.

This rearrangement joins TRBV5-1 to TRBJ2-7; D is uncertain. V gave up 0 bases and J gave up 4 bases, with 5 bases separating them. CDR3 size: 12 residues. Germline V gene sequence: CDR1 SGHRS, CDR2 YFSETQ. The CDR3 region is CASSLEAYEQYF. The CDR3 nucleotides are TGCGCCAGCAGCTTGGAAGCATACGAGCAGTACTTC.

This chain connects TRBV12-5 to TRBJ1-5; D is unresolved. Germline V gene sequence: CDR1 LGHNT, CDR2 FRNRAP. CDR3 length equals 16 residues. V was cut by 5 bases and J by 2 bases, with 16 bases left in between. CDR3 coding DNA: TGTGCTAGTGGTCCCTTCCTTATAAACGGCAATCAGCCCCAGCATTTT. Translating gives CASGPFLINGNQPQHF.

The rearrangement joins TRBV5-6 to TRBJ1-1, with unresolved D. The CDR3 extends over 11 amino acids. Germline assignment: CDR1 SGHDT and CDR2 YYEEEE. Deletions cut 3 bases from V and 8 bases from J, with 8 bases between. CDR3 loop: CASSWADEAFF. The CDR3 region has the DNA TGTGCCAGCAGCTGGGCCGACGAAGCTTTCTTT.

The chain uses TRBV6-1 and TRBJ2-7; D ambiguous. The CDR3 is made up of 13 amino acids. V was clipped by 6 bases and J by 3 bases, with 12 bases between them. Per germline, CDR1 MNHNS and CDR2 SASEGT. The CDR3 region is CASSEITRYEQYF. CDR3 bases: TGTGCCAGCAGCGAAATTACGCGCTACGAGCAGTACTTC.

This clone was seen just once. DNA of the CDR3: TGTGCCAGCAGCTTAATAGTGGTAGACTTCACAGATACGCAGTATTTT. Its translation is CASSLIVVDFTDTQYF. J is TRBJ2-3 and V is TRBV7-2; D is uncertain. CDR1 is SGHTA, CDR2 FQGNSA, per germline. The length of the CDR3 is 16 residues. Trimming cost V 2 bases and J 2 bases, with 14 bases left between them.

This clone was detected once. This chain uses TRBV28 with TRBJ2-1; no clear D. CDR1 is MDHEN and CDR2 is SYDVKM in the germline V gene. V lost 7 bases, J lost 6 bases, and 16 bases lay in between. The CDR3 is made up of 14 amino acids. CDR3 sequence (DNA): TGTGCCAGCACACTATCGGGCCGCCCCAATGAGCAGTTCTTC. Translating it yields CASTLSGRPNEQFF. Full variable domain (missing parts from reference TRBV28 and TRBJ2-1): DVKVTQSSRYLVKRTGEKVFLECVQDMDHENMFWYRQDPGLGLRLIYFSYDVKMKEKGDIPEGYSVSREKKERFSLILESASTNQTSMYLCASTLSGRPNEQFFGPGTRLTVL.

The rearrangement uses TRBV5-6 and TRBJ2-1, with 9 bases lining up with TRBD1. The CDR3 runs to 14 residues. J was trimmed by 9 bases and V by 4 bases; bases with no gene match: 8. Germline V gene sequence: CDR1 SGHDT, CDR2 YYEEEE. The CDR3 DNA reads TGTGCCAGCAGCGCCGGACAGGGGATAGGTGAGCAGTTCTTC. It translates to CASSAGQGIGEQFF. Complete variable domain (other parts from reference TRBV5-6 and TRBJ2-1): DAGVTQSPTHLIKTRGQQVTLRCSPKSGHDTVSWYQQALGQGPQFIFQYYEEEERQRGNFPDRFSGHQFPNYSSELNVNALLLGDSALYLCASSAGQGIGEQFFGPGTRLTVL.

The chain is built from TRBV7-2 and TRBJ2-3; D possibly corresponds to TRBD2 (5 bases). The V gene lost 0 bases and the J gene lost 8 bases, with 15 bases spanning the gap. The CDR3 covers 15 residues. Germline V gene data show CDR1 as SGHTA and CDR2 as FQGNSA. CDR3 nucleotides: TGTGCCAGCAGCTTAGCCTCCTCTGGACGGGGTACGCAGTATTTT. Protein product: CASSLASSGRGTQYF. The full variable domain, its missing parts supplied by reference TRBV7-2 and TRBJ2-3, is GAGVSQSPSNKVTEKGKDVELRCDPISGHTALYWYRQSLGQGLEFLIYFQGNSAPDKSGLPSDRFSAERTGGSVSTLTIQRTQQEDSAVYLCASSLASSGRGTQYFGPGTRLTVL.

The V call is TRBV10-3, the J call TRBJ1-2; D is unresolved. CDR3 length: 12 residues. CDR1 is ENHRY, CDR2 SYGVKD, per germline. V lost 11 bases and J lost 1, with 11 bases in between. CDR3 bases: TGTGCCTCCGCGGGGATTAACTATGGCTACACCTTC. This sequence encodes CASAGINYGYTF.

A remark on this clone: A read error may produce the germline difference seen at one junction end. The V and J genes are TRBV18 and TRBJ2-3, with 7 bases lining up with TRBD2. The germline V gene has CDR1 KGHSH and CDR2 LQKENI. The CDR3 has 14 amino acids. The CDR3 here is CASSPETSRDTQYF. Written as DNA, the CDR3 is TGTGCCAGCTCACCAGAGACTAGCAGAGATACGCAGTATTTT.

This chain uses TRBV25-1 with TRBJ1-4; TRBD1 matches at 8 bases. The V segment lost 7 bases and the J segment 0 bases; nucleotides outside the gene matches: 13. The CDR3 extends over 18 amino acids. Germline-derived CDR1 and CDR2 are MGHDK and SYGVNS. The CDR3 coding sequence is TGTGCCAGCACCCCTAACCCGGGACAGGTTGCAACTAATGAAAAACTGTTTTTT. Amino acids: CASTPNPGQVATNEKLFF.

The chain employs TRBV5-1 and TRBJ2-1, with 9 bases fitting TRBD2. Per germline, CDR1 SGHRS and CDR2 YFSETQ. Losses at the gene ends were 3 bases for V and 0 bases for J; bases not matched to a gene: 4. The CDR3 has 16 amino acids. CDR3 bases: TGCGCCAGCAGCTCCGAGCGGGGGGTCTCCTACAATGAGCAGTTCTTC. This translates into CASSSERGVSYNEQFF.

The rearrangement uses TRBV4-3 and TRBJ2-7; 10 bases are a match to TRBD1. Trimming removed 2 bases from V and 3 bases from J; junction bases left unmatched: 4. Germline V gene sequence: CDR1 LGHNA, CDR2 YSLEER. The CDR3 loop spans 15 amino acids. CDR3 bases: TGCGCCAGCAGCCAATATGGGACAGGGGTCTACGAGCAGTACTTC. This codes for CASSQYGTGVYEQYF.